The 3 T cell receptor beta chains presented below share a single source sample, sequenced in a study of OX40 agonist ivuxolimab in advanced cancers. The library was built by means of the immunoSEQ multiplex PCR assay. Here the immuneACCESS table is served through TCRdb, limited to in-frame sequences with V and J called. Missing clones are a known gap in these copies; in checked studies unresolved V genes cover under half, and the rest lacks a known reason. Recorded for this sample are tens of thousands of clones; about 85% of them occurred a single time. The ten largest make up around 2.4% of the sample. The starting material was CD4+ or CD8+ T cells sorted from blood, obtained in a trial of the OX40 agonist ivuxolimab. The receptor set was obtained from an adult with an advanced solid tumor such as melanoma, head and neck, liver or kidney cancer.

The chain joins TRBV13 to TRBJ2-3; 7 bases line up with TRBD1. Trimming took 3 bases from V and 0 from J; bases not matched to a gene: 18. CDR1 PRHDT and CDR2 FYEKMQ come from the germline V gene (reference sequence). The CDR3 runs to 20 residues. The CDR3 reads CASSFPQTGVWDRSTDTQYF. CDR3 nucleotide sequence: TGTGCCAGCAGCTTCCCCCAAACAGGGGTGTGGGACCGGAGCACAGATACGCAGTATTTT.

The chain employs TRBV28 and TRBJ1-2; 10 bases line up with TRBD1. CDR3 length equals 15 residues. Germline-derived CDR1 and CDR2 are MDHEN and SYDVKM. The V gene end was trimmed by 5 bases and the J gene end by 8 bases; junction bases not matched to a gene: 11. In DNA, the CDR3 is TGTGCCAGCAGTCCCCTGACAGGGGGCGTTTTCGGCTACACCTTC. It translates to CASSPLTGGVFGYTF.

The chain is built from TRBV6-5 and TRBJ2-7, with TRBD2 identical over 12 bases. The CDR3 consists of 15 residues. V was pared by 7 bases and J by 2 bases, with 6 bases of the junction left unmatched. Germline V lookup: CDR1 MNHEY, CDR2 SVGAGI. In DNA form, the CDR3 reads TGTGCCAGCACCCCCCCTAGCGGGGGGGCCTACGAGCAGTACTTC. It specifies CASTPPSGGAYEQYF.